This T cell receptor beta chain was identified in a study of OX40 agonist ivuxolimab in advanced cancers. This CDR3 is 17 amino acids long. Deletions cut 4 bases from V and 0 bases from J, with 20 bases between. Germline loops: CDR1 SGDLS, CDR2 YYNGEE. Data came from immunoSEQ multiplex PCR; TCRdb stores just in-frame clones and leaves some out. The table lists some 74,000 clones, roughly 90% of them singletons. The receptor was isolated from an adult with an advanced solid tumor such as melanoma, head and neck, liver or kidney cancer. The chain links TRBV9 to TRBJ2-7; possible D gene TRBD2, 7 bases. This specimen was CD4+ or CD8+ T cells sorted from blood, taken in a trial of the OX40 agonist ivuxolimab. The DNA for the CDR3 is TGTGCCAGCAGCCCTGGGGGGGCTAGCGGCAGCTCCTACGAGCAGTACTTC. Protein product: CASSPGGASGSSYEQYF. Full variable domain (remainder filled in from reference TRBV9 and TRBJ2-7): DSGVTQTPKHLITATGQRVTLRCSPRSGDLSVYWYQQSLDQGLQFLIQYYNGEERAKGNILERFSAQQFPDLHSELNLSSLELGDSALYFCASSPGGASGSSYEQYFGPGTRLTVT.